Below, 8 T cell receptor beta chains from the same sample are listed, as sequenced in a study of OX40 agonist ivuxolimab in advanced cancers. TCRdb keeps only in-frame clones here, not all; method: immunoSEQ multiplex PCR. The table includes tens of thousands of clones, 75% to 85% detected once. The specimen comprised CD4+ or CD8+ T cells sorted from blood, sampled in a trial of the OX40 agonist ivuxolimab. The receptors originated from an adult with an advanced solid tumor such as melanoma, head and neck, liver or kidney cancer.

This clone has a handful of counts. The chain combines TRBV7-3 with TRBJ2-7; a possible D gene is TRBD1 (6 bases). V dropped 2 bases and J dropped 5 bases, with 13 bases sitting between them. The CDR3 sequence is 14 residues long. The germline V gene encodes CDR1 SGHTA and CDR2 FQGTGA. The CDR3 protein is CASSLSQGSHEQYF. The CDR3 nucleotides are TGTGCCAGCAGCTTATCACAGGGATCCCACGAGCAGTACTTC.

The chain joins TRBV14 to TRBJ2-5, with 7 bases aligning to TRBD2. The CDR3 has 14 residues. Unmatched junction bases numbered 4, after V lost 1 base and J lost 5 bases. Germline values: CDR1 SGHDN, CDR2 FVKESK. CDR3 loop: CASSQALASETQYF. Written as DNA, the CDR3 is TGTGCCAGCAGCCAAGCACTAGCGAGCGAGACCCAGTACTTC. Combining the CDR3 with reference TRBV14 and TRBJ2-5 gives the whole variable domain EAGVTQFPSHSVIEKGQTVTLRCDPISGHDNLYWYRRVMGKEIKFLLHFVKESKQDESGMPNNRFLAERTGGTYSTLKVQPAELEDSGVYFCASSQALASETQYFGPGTRLLVL.

This sequence joins TRBV21-1 and TRBJ2-7. TRBV21-1 is described as a pseudogene. The CDR3 contains 8 residues. CDR3 DNA sequence: TGTGCCAGTACCGAGCAGTACTTC. It codes for CASTEQYF.

The V gene is TRBV6-6, the J gene TRBJ1-1; D is ambiguous. CDR1 MNHNY and CDR2 SVGAGI come from the germline V gene (reference sequence). The CDR3 runs to 11 residues. V was clipped by 4 bases and J by 3 bases, with 3 bases between them. The CDR3 reads CASSFDTEAFF. CDR3 DNA: TGTGCCAGCAGTTTTGACACTGAAGCTTTCTTT.

The chain joins TRBV30 to TRBJ2-3; 8 bases line up with TRBD2. V gave up 2 bases and J gave up 0 bases; unmatched junction bases: 7. This CDR3 comprises 16 residues. Germline V gives CDR1 GTSNPN, CDR2 SVGIG (reference sequence). CDR3 sequence (DNA): TGTGCCTGGAGTACGGCTAGCGGGTATAGCACAGATACGCAGTATTTT. This translates into CAWSTASGYSTDTQYF.

The chain uses TRBV19 and TRBJ2-3; 8 bases are shared with TRBD2. The CDR3 contains 16 residues. With 6 bases clipped from V and 3 bases from J, the junction kept 11 bases outside the gene matches. Germline CDR1 is LNHDA and CDR2 is SQIVND (reference sequence). The CDR3 loop reads CASSRVVAGRTDTQYF. The CDR3 nucleotides are TGTGCCAGTAGCCGCGTGGTAGCGGGGAGGACAGATACGCAGTATTTT.

The chain has TRBV5-6 and TRBJ2-5; 7 bases map to TRBD1. Germline V lookup: CDR1 SGHDT, CDR2 YYEEEE. This CDR3 has 14 amino acids. The J segment lost 6 bases and the V segment lost 4 bases, leaving 9 bases of the junction unmatched. The CDR3 spells CASSLQGRVKTQYF. The CDR3 bases are TGTGCCAGCAGCCTACAGGGGCGAGTGAAGACCCAGTACTTC.

The rearrangement links TRBV27 to TRBJ2-2, with D perhaps assigned TRBD1 or TRBD2 (5 bases each). Germline-derived CDR1 and CDR2 are MNHEY and SMNVEV (reference sequence). The germline V and J ends were trimmed by 6 bases and 3 bases, with 14 bases remaining between them. The CDR3 covers 15 residues. The CDR3 coding sequence is TGTGCCAGCAGCCCGGGGCGAGGGGACACCGGGGAGCTGTTTTTT. This translates into CASSPGRGDTGELFF.